Listed below are T cell receptor beta chains from one sample, sequenced in a study of blood T cell repertoires in COVID-19. The method was immunoSEQ multiplex PCR; TCRdb's version includes in-frame clones alone and lacks a portion of them. This table has approximately 75,000 clones, 83% appearing once. Sequenced sample: peripheral blood. The receptors here all came from a woman of 80 years or more with acute or convalescent COVID-19. CDR3s include the opening cysteine and the closing phenylalanine or tryptophan. The order of the fields is J gene, clone size, D gene, V gene, CDR3 protein, CDR3 DNA. D genes are given only for firm matches. Where a row states a size, it is once, few, many or the class of an expanded clone; other rows omit it.

TRBJ2-1,-,TRBD1,TRBV5-5,CASSLARTGGAGEQFF,TGTGCCAGCAGCTTGGCGAGGACAGGGGGAGCAGGTGAGCAGTTCTTC
TRBJ1-3,-,-,TRBV11-2,CASSLVLGNTIYF,TGTGCCAGCAGCTTAGTCCTTGGAAACACCATATATTTT
TRBJ2-7,few,TRBD2,TRBV9,CASSVTSGREGEQYF,TGTGCCAGCAGCGTGACTAGCGGGAGGGAGGGCGAGCAGTACTTC
TRBJ1-2,-,-,TRBV30,CAWTTDYGYTF,TGTGCCTGGACCACGGACTATGGCTACACCTTC
TRBJ2-7,-,TRBD1,TRBV5-4,CASTGGTGSHEQYF,TGTGCCAGCACCGGGGGGACAGGGAGCCACGAGCAGTACTTC
TRBJ1-1,-,-,TRBV6-5,CASSYSSQNTEAFF,TGTGCCAGCAGTTACTCGTCACAGAACACTGAAGCTTTCTTT
TRBJ1-1,-,TRBD1,TRBV7-2,CASSGRDRGQGNEAFF,TGTGCCAGCAGCGGCCGGGACAGGGGGCAAGGTAATGAAGCTTTCTTT
TRBJ2-1,-,-,TRBV3-1/TRBV3-2,CASSPLSSYNEQFF,TGTGCCAGCAGCCCCTTGAGCTCCTACAATGAGCAGTTCTTC
TRBJ2-3,-,-,TRBV7-2,CASSLGPVTQYF,TGTGCCAGCAGCTTAGGGCCCGTTACGCAGTATTTT
TRBJ1-2,few,-,TRBV6-5,CATRGVRGYTF,TGTGCCACCCGGGGGGTTCGAGGCTACACCTTC
TRBJ2-2,-,TRBD2,TRBV24-1,CATSGGLADTGELFF,TGTGCCACCAGTGGTGGACTAGCGGACACCGGGGAGCTGTTTTTT
TRBJ2-2,once,TRBD1,TRBV9,CASSVVGQGNPGGELFF,TGTGCCAGCAGCGTAGTGGGACAGGGGAATCCCGGCGGGGAGCTGTTTTTT
TRBJ2-5,-,-,TRBV5-1,CASSYGGEGARETQYF,TGCGCCAGCAGCTACGGGGGAGAGGGGGCAAGAGAAACCCAGTACTTC
TRBJ2-7,few,TRBD2,TRBV29-1,CSVEVISSGTSYEQYF,TGCAGCGTTGAAGTGATCTCTAGCGGGACCTCCTACGAGCAGTACTTC
TRBJ1-4,-,-,TRBV5-1,CASSLGTRSEKLFF,TGCGCCAGCAGCTTGGGGACAAGATCAGAAAAACTGTTTTTT
TRBJ1-2,-,-,TRBV6-5,CASSYSGRGGTGGYTF,TGTGCCAGCAGTTACTCGGGCCGTGGGGGCACGGGTGGCTACACCTTC
TRBJ1-1,-,TRBD1,TRBV2,CASRGTGVNTEAFF,TGTGCCAGCAGAGGGACAGGGGTGAACACTGAAGCTTTCTTT
TRBJ2-7,-,-,TRBV29-1,CSVAVGGYEQYF,TGCAGCGTCGCCGTCGGGGGCTACGAGCAGTACTTC
TRBJ2-7,-,-,TRBV10-3,CAISETGYEQYF,TGTGCCATCAGTGAGACCGGGTACGAGCAGTACTTC
TRBJ1-2,-,TRBD1,TRBV9,CASSTTGGASGYTF,TGTGCCAGCAGCACCACAGGGGGCGCGTCCGGCTACACCTTC
TRBJ2-7,-,-,TRBV4-1,CASSPQPGQLIAYEQYF,TGCGCCAGCAGCCCGCAGCCGGGACAACTAATAGCCTACGAGCAGTACTTC
TRBJ2-1,-,TRBD2,TRBV29-1,CSVEGTSGPSYNEQFF,TGCAGCGTTGAAGGGACTAGCGGGCCCTCCTACAATGAGCAGTTCTTC
TRBJ2-5,-,TRBD2,TRBV30,CAWSVFDRRGGQTQYF,TGTGCCTGGAGTGTATTTGATAGGCGGGGGGGTCAGACCCAGTACTTC
TRBJ2-1,-,-,TRBV6-1,CASSEFGKGLRYNEQFF,TGTGCCAGCAGTGAATTCGGAAAGGGGCTACGATACAATGAGCAGTTCTTC
TRBJ1-1,-,TRBD1,TRBV19,CASSGGTGRKTFF,TGTGCCAGTTCAGGAGGGACAGGACGAAAGACTTTCTTT
TRBJ1-6,-,-,TRBV24-1,CARLERSSYNSPLHF,TGTGCCAGACTTGAGAGGAGCTCCTATAATTCACCCCTCCACTTT
TRBJ2-2,few,-,TRBV18,CASSPGRAGTGELFF,TGTGCCAGCTCACCAGGCAGGGCAGGCACCGGGGAGCTGTTTTTT
TRBJ2-1,-,-,TRBV6-5,CASSFSTGISYNEQFF,TGTGCCAGCAGTTTCTCCACCGGGATCTCCTACAATGAGCAGTTCTTC
TRBJ2-7,-,TRBD2,TRBV7-9,CASSLIGRADEQYF,TGTGCCAGCAGCTTAATCGGGAGGGCCGACGAGCAGTACTTC
TRBJ2-7,few,TRBD1,TRBV15,CATSRGQGAKQYF,TGTGCCACCAGCAGAGGACAGGGGGCCAAGCAGTACTTC
TRBJ1-4,-,-,TRBV30,CAWSGGDYEKLFF,TGTGCCTGGAGTGGGGGAGATTATGAAAAACTGTTTTTT
TRBJ2-3,-,-,TRBV19,CASKQGGTDTQYF,TGTGCCAGCAAACAGGGAGGGACAGATACGCAGTATTTT
TRBJ1-1,-,-,TRBV6-6,CASSSTRAFF,TGTGCCAGCAGCTCCACCAGGGCTTTCTTT
TRBJ1-6,few,-,TRBV14,CASSHKQKNSPLHF,TGTGCCAGCAGCCATAAACAGAAGAATTCACCCCTCCACTTT
TRBJ1-1,-,TRBD1,TRBV5-4,CASSLQGSTEAFF,TGTGCCAGCAGCTTACAGGGGAGTACTGAAGCTTTCTTT
TRBJ2-1,-,-,TRBV10-1,CASSESTSRGAYNEQFF,TGCGCCAGCAGTGAGTCGACCTCCAGGGGGGCATACAATGAGCAGTTCTTC
TRBJ1-1,-,-,TRBV3-1/TRBV3-2,CASSQQGEAFF,TGTGCCAGCAGCCAACAGGGGGAAGCTTTCTTT
TRBJ2-5,-,TRBD1,TRBV2,CARGQGARETQYF,TGTGCCAGGGGACAGGGGGCGCGGGAGACCCAGTACTTC
TRBJ2-3,-,TRBD2,TRBV14,CASSLRGATGDTQYF,TGTGCCAGCAGCCTGCGGGGGGCTACGGGAGATACGCAGTATTTT
TRBJ2-3,-,TRBD2,TRBV9,CASSVEVPLSGRETDTQYF,TGTGCCAGCAGCGTAGAGGTCCCCTTGAGCGGGAGGGAAACAGATACGCAGTATTTT
TRBJ1-4,-,-,TRBV3-1/TRBV3-2,CASSLRAVNEKLFF,TGTGCCAGCAGCCTGCGAGCGGTAAATGAAAAACTGTTTTTT
TRBJ2-7,-,-,TRBV5-3,CARSPFRQGSYEQYF,TGTGCCAGAAGCCCGTTTAGGCAGGGCTCCTACGAGCAGTACTTC
TRBJ2-7,-,TRBD2,TRBV20-1,CSASGGGGGFAYEQYF,TGCAGTGCTAGTGGAGGCGGCGGGGGGTTCGCCTACGAGCAGTACTTC